This passage covers 29 T cell receptor beta chains from one sample sequenced in a study of long-term antiretroviral therapy in people with HIV (dated by TCRdb to between 2021 and 2024). The immunoSEQ hsTCRB v3.0 assay was used at survey level resolution to sequence the TRB variable region. The clones in this table, taken by TCRdb from immuneACCESS, are in-frame only. Not every clone is retained; where verified, under half of the shortfall comes from an unresolved V gene, and the cause of the rest is unknown. This sample has about 28,000 clones in its table, and 84% of those were observed once. 5.5% to 7% of the sample is taken by the ten largest. Sequencing used unsorted PBMCs, obtained 0.4 years after starting antiretroviral therapy. All receptors come from a man younger than 35 with HIV.

This clone is a singleton in its sample. The chain uses TRBV10-3 and TRBJ1-5, with 9 bases matching TRBD1. The germline V gene encodes CDR1 ENHRY and CDR2 SYGVKD. The trim removed 2 bases at V and 4 bases at J, leaving 9 bases unmatched. The CDR3 sequence is 17 residues long. In nucleotides, the CDR3 is TGTGCCATCAGTGAGACGGACAGGGGAGTCGGAAATCAGCCCCAGCATTTT. This gives the protein CAISETDRGVGNQPQHF.

The chain has TRBV7-9 and TRBJ1-1; the D is unclear. V was cut by 5 bases and J by 1 base, with 17 bases left in between. CDR3 size: 16 residues. CDR1 is SEHNR, CDR2 FQNEAQ, per germline (reference sequence). The CDR3 DNA follows: TGTGCCAGCAGCGGAAACCCCCCAGGTTCGAACACTGAAGCTTTCTTT. Translation: CASSGNPPGSNTEAFF.

The chain is built from TRBV5-4 and TRBJ1-1, with a possible D match to TRBD1 (5 bases). The CDR3 sequence is 14 residues long. Germline CDR1 is SGHNT and CDR2 is YYREEE (reference sequence). Between the trimmed V and J ends, which lost 0 bases and 1 base, there was a span of 7 bases. The CDR3 is CASSLEGANTEAFF. The CDR3 nucleotides are TGTGCCAGCAGCTTGGAAGGGGCGAACACTGAAGCTTTCTTT.

The chain carries TRBV10-1 and TRBJ2-7, with 8 nucleotides matching TRBD2. CDR1 is WNHNN and CDR2 is SYGVQD in the germline V gene (reference sequence). With V trimmed by 7 bases and J by 2 bases, 4 bases remained unmatched. This CDR3 comprises 13 residues. Here the CDR3 DNA reads TGCGCCAGCACCCAGGGACTAGCCTACGAGCAGTACTTC. This codes for CASTQGLAYEQYF.

V usage is TRBV6-1 and J usage is TRBJ2-3; D is tentatively TRBD1 or TRBD2 (7 bases each). Germline V gives CDR1 MNHNS, CDR2 SASEGT. This CDR3 region has 16 residues. The ends were cut back, 1 base at V and 4 bases at J, with 15 bases in the middle. This CDR3 reads CASSEGLAGGADTQYF. The CDR3 nucleotides are TGTGCCAGCAGTGAAGGGTTGGCAGGGGGGGCAGATACGCAGTATTTT.

The chain recombines TRBV7-6 with TRBJ2-6, with D tentatively TRBD2 (5 bases). V gave up 5 bases and J gave up 1 base, with 18 bases separating them. Germline loops: CDR1 SGHVS, CDR2 FNYEAQ. The CDR3 covers 18 residues. The CDR3 nucleotides read TGTGCCAGCAGCAGGCTCGGCGGGCTGGGGTCTGGGGCCAACGTCCTGACTTTC. Translation: CASSRLGGLGSGANVLTF.

The V call is TRBV5-5, the J call TRBJ1-2, with 7 bases matching TRBD1. Germline CDR1 reads SGHKS; CDR2 reads YYEKEE (reference sequence). The CDR3 consists of 15 residues. The junction had 11 bases not matched to a gene; V was cut back by 1 base and J by 8 bases. CDR3 nucleotides: TGTGCCAGCAGCTTGAGACAGGGTTACCCTGGGGGCTACACCTTC. This translates into CASSLRQGYPGGYTF.

This clone has a single count. The V call is TRBV4-3, the J call TRBJ2-3; D may match TRBD1 or TRBD2 (5 bases each). The CDR3 is 12 amino acids. Germline V gene lookup returns CDR1 LGHNA and CDR2 YSLEER. Trimming stripped 6 bases from V and 6 bases from J, with 10 bases between. CDR3 protein: CASRDGADTQYF. CDR3 DNA: TGCGCCAGCAGGGACGGGGCCGATACGCAGTATTTT.

The rearrangement joins TRBV7-9 to TRBJ2-5; 10 bases match TRBD2. Germline V lookup: CDR1 SEHNR, CDR2 FQNEAQ (reference sequence). Trimming at V came to 3 bases and at J to 2 bases, leaving 9 bases not matched to a gene. CDR3 size: 17 residues. CDR3 nucleotides: TGTGCCAGCAGCTTCTCCCTTAGCGGGGGGACGCAAGAGACCCAGTACTTC. This sequence encodes CASSFSLSGGTQETQYF.

This chain connects TRBV12-5 to TRBJ2-7; tentative D call: TRBD2 (5 bases). V gave up 6 bases and J gave up 5 bases, with 8 bases separating them. Germline V gene sequence: CDR1 LGHNT, CDR2 FRNRAP. The CDR3 loop spans 11 amino acids. CDR3 region: CASGRGNEQYF. The CDR3 DNA reads as TGTGCTAGTGGCCGGGGTAACGAGCAGTACTTC.

This chain connects TRBV4-3 to TRBJ1-3; D is ambiguous. V was trimmed by 6 bases and J by 0 bases, leaving 12 bases between them. The germline V gene encodes CDR1 LGHNA and CDR2 YSLEER. The CDR3 contains 15 residues. CDR3 protein: CASSPTVSSGNTIYF. CDR3 nucleotide sequence: TGCGCCAGCAGTCCCACAGTCAGCTCTGGAAACACCATATATTTT.

This sequence joins TRBV5-5 and TRBJ1-5; D gene uncertain. The CDR3 has 16 amino acids. Trimming removed 0 bases from V and 0 bases from J, with 10 bases in between. CDR1 is SGHKS and CDR2 is YYEKEE in the germline V gene (reference sequence). The CDR3 coding sequence is TGTGCCAGCAGCTTGGAAACGGTAGATAGCAATCAGCCCCAGCATTTT. This encodes CASSLETVDSNQPQHF. The full variable domain, with the rest looked up from reference TRBV5-5 and TRBJ1-5, is DAGVTQSPTHLIKTRGQQVTLRCSPISGHKSVSWYQQVLGQGPQFIFQYYEKEERGRGNFPDRFSARQFPNYSSELNVNALLLGDSALYLCASSLETVDSNQPQHFGDGTRLSIL.

V is TRBV6-1 and J is TRBJ2-1; D is ambiguous. The ends were cut back, 4 bases at V and 7 bases at J, with 8 bases in the middle. This CDR3 has 12 residues. CDR1 and CDR2 (germline): MNHNS, SASEGT. The CDR3 coding sequence is TGTGCCAGCAGTGTCCAGGCAAATGAGCAGTTCTTC. Translated, it gives CASSVQANEQFF.

The chain recombines TRBV5-1 with TRBJ1-1; D gene ambiguous. Germline CDR1 SGHRS, CDR2 YFSETQ. The V end lost 0 bases, the J end lost 6 bases, and 6 bases lay between the germline ends. This CDR3 is 12 amino acids long. CDR3 region: CASSLDDAEAFF. The CDR3 bases are TGCGCCAGCAGCTTGGATGACGCTGAAGCTTTCTTT.

This rearrangement joins TRBV7-9 to TRBJ2-5, with 11 bases matching TRBD2. This CDR3 is 15 amino acids long. The germline CDR1 and CDR2 sequences are SEHNR and FQNEAQ (reference sequence). Unmatched junction bases numbered 4, after V lost 5 bases and J lost 2 bases. CDR3 protein: CASSPGTSGQETQYF. The CDR3 nucleotides read TGTGCCAGCAGCCCCGGGACTAGCGGACAAGAGACCCAGTACTTC.

The gene calls are TRBV10-1 and TRBJ1-1; D gene ambiguous. This CDR3 region has 11 residues. V was clipped by 7 bases and J by 4 bases, with 7 bases between them. Germline CDR1 reads WNHNN; CDR2 reads SYGVQD (reference sequence). The chain's CDR3 is CASTDGTEAFF. The CDR3 nucleotides are TGCGCCAGCACTGACGGCACTGAAGCTTTCTTT.

The V call is TRBV19, the J call TRBJ1-1; no definite D call. Per germline, CDR1 LNHDA and CDR2 SQIVND (reference sequence). The CDR3 is 13 amino acids. The V and J ends lost 5 bases and 2 bases respectively, with 9 bases between them. Here the CDR3 DNA reads TGTGCCAGTAGTCGCGCGAGAAACACTGAAGCTTTCTTT. Translating it yields CASSRARNTEAFF.

This CDR3 reads CSVYGGGGYGYTF. DNA for the CDR3: TGCAGCGTTTACGGGGGAGGTGGCTATGGCTACACCTTC. The rearrangement joins TRBV29-1 to TRBJ1-2, with D perhaps matching TRBD1 (5 bases). Germline CDR1 is SQVTM and CDR2 is ANQGSEA. Deletions cut 5 bases from V and 4 bases from J, with 14 bases between. This CDR3 has 13 amino acids.

V gene TRBV19 combines with J gene TRBJ2-1, with TRBD2 identical over 12 bases. The V and J ends lost 3 bases and 0 bases, in that order; junction bases with no gene match: 3. From germline, CDR1 is LNHDA and CDR2 SQIVND (reference sequence). The CDR3 totals 17 residues. This CDR3 is CASSISTSGSSYNEQFF. For the CDR3, the DNA is TGTGCCAGTAGTATCTCGACTAGCGGGAGCTCCTACAATGAGCAGTTCTTC. Based on the CDR3 plus reference TRBV19 and TRBJ2-1, the full variable domain is DGGITQSPKYLFRKEGQNVTLSCEQNLNHDAMYWYRQDPGQGLRLIYYSQIVNDFQKGDIAEGYSVSREKKESFPLTVTSAQKNPTAFYLCASSISTSGSSYNEQFFGPGTRLTVL.

V usage is TRBV7-2 and J usage is TRBJ1-1, with 7 positions matching TRBD1. Germline assignment: CDR1 SGHTA and CDR2 FQGNSA. This CDR3 region has 16 residues. Trimming cost V 3 bases and J 0 bases; bases outside gene matches: 7. CDR3 sequence reads: CASSFYRGPMNTEAFF. The CDR3 bases are TGTGCCAGCAGCTTCTACAGGGGACCCATGAACACTGAAGCTTTCTTT.

The chain joins TRBV2 to TRBJ2-7; 12 bases agree with TRBD2. With 5 bases clipped from V and 3 bases from J, the junction kept 2 bases outside the gene matches. There are 14 residues in the CDR3. Germline-derived CDR1 and CDR2 are SNHLY and FYNNEI. The DNA of the CDR3 is TGTGCCAGCAGTCGACTAGCGGGAGACTACGAGCAGTACTTC. It is translated as CASSRLAGDYEQYF.

The CDR3: CASSLGLPGPEQYF. The CDR3 coding sequence is TGTGCCAGCAGCTTGGGCCTCCCCGGGCCCGAGCAGTACTTC. The genes are TRBV5-6 and TRBJ2-7, with D uncertain. The V end was cut by 0 bases, the J end by 6 bases, with 13 bases between. This CDR3 region has 14 residues. Germline CDR1 is SGHDT and CDR2 is YYEEEE.

This clone was counted only a few times. V usage is TRBV20-1 and J usage is TRBJ2-1; D gene uncertain. Germline CDR1 and CDR2: DFQATT and SNEGSKA (reference sequence). V was clipped by 4 bases and J by 3 bases, with 4 bases between them. The CDR3 is 11 amino acids. In DNA form, the CDR3 reads TGCAGTGCTACAGACTACAATGAGCAGTTCTTC. Protein sequence: CSATDYNEQFF.

As DNA, the CDR3 is TGTGCCAGCGCTCAGGGGTATGGCTACACCTTC. It codes for CASAQGYGYTF. The rearrangement links TRBV7-9 to TRBJ1-2; D might be TRBD1 (6 bases). CDR1 SEHNR and CDR2 FQNEAQ come from the germline V gene (reference sequence). This CDR3 comprises 11 residues. V lost 8 bases and J lost 5, with 9 bases in between. Looking up the rest from reference TRBV7-9 and TRBJ1-2 gives the full variable domain: DTGVSQNPRHKITKRGQNVTFRCDPISEHNRLYWYRQTLGQGPEFLTYFQNEAQLEKSRLLSDRFSAERPKGSFSTLEIQRTEQGDSAMYLCASAQGYGYTFGSGTRLTVV.

V and J are TRBV27 and TRBJ2-5; D is uncertain. Trimming removed 5 bases from V and 5 bases from J, with 18 bases in between. The CDR3 is 15 amino acids. Per the germline V gene, CDR1 is MNHEY and CDR2 is SMNVEV (reference sequence). The CDR3 DNA sequence: TGTGCCAGCAGTCCGCGCCTGGGCAGCACGGAGACCCAGTACTTC. Encoded protein: CASSPRLGSTETQYF.

This rearrangement joins TRBV6-4 to TRBJ2-1; 9 bases fit TRBD2. The trim removed 2 bases at V and 10 bases at J, leaving 3 bases unmatched. This CDR3 is 13 amino acids long. The germline V gene encodes CDR1 MRHNA and CDR2 SNTAGT. The CDR3 region is CASSDRTSDEQFF. CDR3 DNA sequence: TGTGCCAGCAGTGACCGGACTAGCGACGAGCAGTTCTTC.

V gene TRBV12-5 combines with J gene TRBJ2-5, with TRBD2 matching 8 bases. After removal of 6 bases from V and 3 bases from J, the junction contained 3 bases not matched to a gene. Germline V lookup: CDR1 LGHNT, CDR2 FRNRAP. The CDR3 has 13 residues. As DNA, the CDR3 is TGTGCTAGTGGATTTAGCGGGGAAGAGACCCAGTACTTC. As protein: CASGFSGEETQYF.

The rearrangement joins TRBV27 to TRBJ2-2; a weak D match, TRBD1 (5 bases). The CDR3 runs 14 residues. Trimming shortened V by 3 bases and J by 1 base, and 6 bases separated the two germline ends. Germline V gives CDR1 MNHEY, CDR2 SMNVEV (reference sequence). The CDR3 nucleotides read TGTGCCAGCAGTTTGACAGTGAACACCGGGGAGCTGTTTTTT. Amino acids: CASSLTVNTGELFF.

The rearrangement joins TRBV30 to TRBJ1-5; D not resolved. CDR3 length: 16 amino acids. Deletions cut 5 bases from V and 0 bases from J, with 17 bases between. Germline CDR1 reads GTSNPN; CDR2 reads SVGIG (reference sequence). The CDR3 bases are TGTGCCTGGTACAAAGGGCAGCATTATAGCAATCAGCCCCAGCATTTT. Residues: CAWYKGQHYSNQPQHF. The variable domain in full, with the rest retrieved from reference TRBV30 and TRBJ1-5, is SQTIHQWPATLVQPVGSPLSLECTVEGTSNPNLYWYRQAAGRGLQLLFYSVGIGQISSEVPQNLSASRPQDRQFILSSKKLLLSDSGFYLCAWYKGQHYSNQPQHFGDGTRLSIL.